This T cell receptor (beta chain) was observed in a study of vaccination and CD4 T cells after COVID-19. The length of the CDR3 is 17 residues. Germline CDR1 is LGHNA and CDR2 is YSLEER. Trimming removed 3 bases from V and 0 bases from J; junction bases left unmatched: 6. Treatment noted: approximately 10-day PBMC culture with coronavirus spike peptide pools or control peptides (ViraFEST assay). Cultured CD4+ T cells had their DNA profiled by the Oncomine TCR Beta short-read assay. MiXCR was run by TCRdb on the PCR reads, yielding one entry per CDR3 protein. This table holds fewer than 15,000 distinct CDR3 sequences, approximately 35% found once. Details on this clonotype: Its antigen is as yet unknown.

This sequence joins TRBV4-3 and TRBJ2-5, with 11 bases that match TRBD2. The sequencing input was CD4+ T cells from blood, cultured in vitro. The origin of this receptor is a human donor who had recovered from COVID-19. The CDR3 DNA follows: TGCGCCAGCAGCCATAGCGGGAGGGCCGTCGACCAAGAGACCCAGTACTTC. Translating it yields CASSHSGRAVDQETQYF.